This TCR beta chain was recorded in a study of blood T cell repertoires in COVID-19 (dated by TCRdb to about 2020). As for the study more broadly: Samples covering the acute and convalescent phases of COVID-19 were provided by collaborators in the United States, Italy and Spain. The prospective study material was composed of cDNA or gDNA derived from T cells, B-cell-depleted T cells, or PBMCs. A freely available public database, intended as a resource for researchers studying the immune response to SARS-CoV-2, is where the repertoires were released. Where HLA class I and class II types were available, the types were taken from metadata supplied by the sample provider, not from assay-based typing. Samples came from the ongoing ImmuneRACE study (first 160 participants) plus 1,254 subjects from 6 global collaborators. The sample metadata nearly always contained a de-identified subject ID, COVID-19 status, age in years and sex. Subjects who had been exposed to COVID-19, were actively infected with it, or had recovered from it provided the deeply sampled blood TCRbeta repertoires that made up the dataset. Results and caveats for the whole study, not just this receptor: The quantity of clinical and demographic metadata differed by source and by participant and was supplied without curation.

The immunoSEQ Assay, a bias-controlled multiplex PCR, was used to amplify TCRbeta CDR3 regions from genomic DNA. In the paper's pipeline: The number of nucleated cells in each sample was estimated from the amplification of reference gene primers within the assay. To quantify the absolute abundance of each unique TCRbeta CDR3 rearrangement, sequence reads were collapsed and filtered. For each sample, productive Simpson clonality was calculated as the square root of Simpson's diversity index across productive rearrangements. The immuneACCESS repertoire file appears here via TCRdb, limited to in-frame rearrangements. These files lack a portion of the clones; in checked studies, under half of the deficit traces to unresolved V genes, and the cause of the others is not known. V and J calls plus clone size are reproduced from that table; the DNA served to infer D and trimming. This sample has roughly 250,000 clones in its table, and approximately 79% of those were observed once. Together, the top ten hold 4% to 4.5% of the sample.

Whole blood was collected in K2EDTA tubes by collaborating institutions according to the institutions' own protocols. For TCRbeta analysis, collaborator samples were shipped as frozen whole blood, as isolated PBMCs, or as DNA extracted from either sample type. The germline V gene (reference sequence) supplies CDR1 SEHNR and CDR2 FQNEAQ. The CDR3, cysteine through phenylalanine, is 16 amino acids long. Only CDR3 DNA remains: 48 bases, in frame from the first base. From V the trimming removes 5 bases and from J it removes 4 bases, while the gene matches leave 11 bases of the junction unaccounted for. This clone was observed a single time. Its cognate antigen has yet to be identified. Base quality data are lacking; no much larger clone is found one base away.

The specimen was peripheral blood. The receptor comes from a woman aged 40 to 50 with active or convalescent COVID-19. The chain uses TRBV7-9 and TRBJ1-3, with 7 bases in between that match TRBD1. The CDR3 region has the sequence CASSPQASRGGNTIYF. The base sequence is TGTGCCAGCAGCCCTCAGGCGAGCAGGGGGGGAAACACCATATATTTT.